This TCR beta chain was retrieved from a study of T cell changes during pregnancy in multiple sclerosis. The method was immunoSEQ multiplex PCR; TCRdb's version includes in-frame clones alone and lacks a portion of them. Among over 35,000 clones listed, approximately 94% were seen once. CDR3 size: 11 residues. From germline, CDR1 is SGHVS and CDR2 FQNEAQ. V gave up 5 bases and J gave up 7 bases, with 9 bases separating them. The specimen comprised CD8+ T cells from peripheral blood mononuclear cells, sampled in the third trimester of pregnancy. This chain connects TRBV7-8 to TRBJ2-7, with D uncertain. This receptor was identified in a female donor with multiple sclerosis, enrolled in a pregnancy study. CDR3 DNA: TGTGCCAGCAGCCAAAACGGTGAGCAGTACTTC. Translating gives CASSQNGEQYF. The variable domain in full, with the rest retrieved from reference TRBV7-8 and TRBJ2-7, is GAGVSQSPRYKVAKRGQDVALRCDPISGHVSLFWYQQALGQGPEFLTYFQNEAQLDKSGLPSDRFFAERPEGSVSTLKIQRTQQEDSAVYLCASSQNGEQYFGPGTRLTVT.